The 21 T cell receptor beta chains listed next were all sequenced from one sample in a study of Graves' ophthalmopathy and Graves' hyperthyroidism. For repertoire sequencing, the TCR beta CDR3 regions were amplified from RNA transcripts. The first-round RT-PCR employed HTBI primers together with the Qiagen OneStep RT-PCR kit. A multiplex PCR was then performed as the second round. Using its own MiXCR run on the multiplex PCR reads, TCRdb lists one record per CDR3 protein. The sample has some 360,000 distinct CDR3 sequences, about 17% seen once. Input material: peripheral blood. These receptors all stem from an adult woman with stable Graves' hyperthyroidism.

Many counts were recorded for this clonotype. The chain is built from TRBV20-1 and TRBJ2-5; TRBD2 matches 14 bases. This CDR3 contains 15 residues. The trim removed 4 bases at V and 6 bases at J, leaving 7 bases unmatched. Germline values: CDR1 DFQATT, CDR2 SNEGSKA (reference sequence). Here the CDR3 reads CSAKGLAGVMQTQYF. The CDR3 nucleotides are TGCAGTGCTAAGGGACTAGCGGGAGTCATGCAGACCCAGTACTTC.

A few counts support this clonotype. V usage is TRBV2 and J usage is TRBJ1-5; tentatively, D is TRBD1 (5 bases). Germline V gives CDR1 SNHLY, CDR2 FYNNEI. The CDR3 has 16 amino acids. The V end was cut by 2 bases, the J end by 2 bases, with 13 bases between. The CDR3 sequence is CASSEPGLRGNQPQHF. CDR3 DNA sequence: TGTGCCAGCAGTGAACCGGGACTTAGGGGCAATCAGCCCCAGCATTTT.

This clonotype appeared many times. The chain joins TRBV6-1 to TRBJ1-1; no reliable D call. Trimming pared 2 bases from V and 3 bases from J, leaving 4 bases between. The CDR3 is 12 residues long. Per the germline V gene, CDR1 is MNHNS and CDR2 is SASEGT. CDR3 amino acids: CASSEHHTEAFF. CDR3 DNA: TGTGCCAGCAGTGAACATCACACTGAAGCTTTCTTT.

The chain links TRBV18 to TRBJ1-1; a possible D gene is TRBD1 (5 bases). CDR3 size: 13 residues. The V end was cut by 6 bases, the J end by 1 base, with 9 bases between. Germline CDR1 is KGHSH and CDR2 is LQKENI. The DNA of the CDR3 is TGTGCCAGCTCCGGACACAAGAACACTGAAGCTTTCTTT. It yields the protein CASSGHKNTEAFF. The entire variable domain, with the rest obtained from reference TRBV18 and TRBJ1-1, is as follows: NAGVMQNPRHLVRRRGQEARLRCSPMKGHSHVYWYRQLPEEGLKFMVYLQKENIIDESGMPKERFSAEFPKEGPSILRIQQVVRGDSAAYFCASSGHKNTEAFFGQGTRLTVV.

This clonotype has a count of ten or more. The chain combines TRBV7-2 with TRBJ1-1; D not certain. V was cut by 0 bases and J by 0 bases, with 14 bases left in between. The V gene's germline CDR1 is SGHTA and CDR2 FQGNSA. The CDR3 sequence is 17 residues long. The CDR3 region has the DNA TGTGCCAGCAGCTTAGCGCTGCGTGGATCCTTGAACACTGAAGCTTTCTTT. The encoded protein is CASSLALRGSLNTEAFF.

This clonotype was found a few times. This chain connects TRBV18 to TRBJ1-5; perhaps TRBD1 as D (6 bases). Germline CDR1 is KGHSH and CDR2 is LQKENI. V dropped 2 bases and J dropped 5 bases, with 13 bases sitting between them. The CDR3 extends over 15 amino acids. CDR3 protein: CASSPRGVRYQPQHF. CDR3 sequence (DNA): TGTGCCAGCTCACCAAGGGGGGTTCGATATCAGCCCCAGCATTTT.

This clonotype showed up many times. The chain has TRBV5-1 and TRBJ2-2, with D perhaps TRBD1 or TRBD2 (5 bases each). The CDR3 has 15 amino acids. Trimming cost V 5 bases and J 3 bases, with 14 bases left between them. CDR1 and CDR2 from the germline V gene are SGHRS and YFSETQ. CDR3 residues: CASSWDGPDTGELFF. CDR3 coding DNA: TGCGCCAGCAGTTGGGACGGCCCCGACACCGGGGAGCTGTTTTTT.

This clonotype showed up many times. The gene calls are TRBV6-5 and TRBJ1-2; no clear D gene. Germline V CDR1 and CDR2: MNHEY, SVGAGI. The CDR3 consists of 15 residues. Between the trimmed V and J ends, which lost 4 bases and 0 bases, there was a span of 12 bases. The CDR3 DNA reads as TGTGCCAGCAGTTTCAGTGCAGATACTAACTATGGCTACACCTTC. Translation: CASSFSADTNYGYTF.

This clonotype was counted at least ten times. The genes are TRBV4-3 and TRBJ1-1; the D is unclear. The germline CDR1 and CDR2 sequences are LGHNA and YSLEER. The germline V and J ends were trimmed by 0 bases and 0 bases, with 11 bases remaining between them. CDR3 length equals 16 residues. CDR3 DNA: TGCGCCAGCAGCCAAGAGCGGGGTTTCATGAACACTGAAGCTTTCTTT. It yields the protein CASSQERGFMNTEAFF.

The chain has TRBV11-2 and TRBJ2-5; perhaps D is TRBD1 or TRBD2 (7 bases each). The germline V gene encodes CDR1 SGHAT and CDR2 FQNNGV. This CDR3 contains 15 residues. Trimming took off 1 base at V and 13 bases at J, with 22 bases between the two ends. The CDR3 spells CASSLVGPRGGGRYF. CDR3 coding DNA: TGTGCCAGCAGCTTAGTGGGTCCAAGGGGAGGGGGCCGGTACTTC.

This clonotype appeared many times. The rearrangement uses TRBV12-3 or TRBV12-4 and TRBJ1-5; the D is unclear. The CDR3 spans 13 residues. V gave up 8 bases and J gave up 3 bases, with 11 bases separating them. CDR3: CASALQVNQPQHF. Here the CDR3 DNA reads TGTGCCAGCGCCCTCCAGGTCAATCAGCCCCAGCATTTT.

The V call is TRBV30, the J call TRBJ2-7; D is perhaps TRBD1 (6 bases). Germline CDR1 is GTSNPN and CDR2 is SVGIG (reference sequence). Deletions cut 2 bases from V and 2 bases from J, with 16 bases between. The CDR3 extends over 15 amino acids. CDR3 coding DNA: TGTGCCTGGAGTAAGTGGAGGACAGCGACCTACGAGCAGTACTTC. It encodes CAWSKWRTATYEQYF.

This clonotype has ten or more counts. The CDR3 reads CASRLAGVGETQYF. The CDR3 DNA reads as TGTGCCAGCAGACTAGCGGGAGTTGGGGAGACCCAGTACTTC. This chain joins TRBV27 and TRBJ2-5; TRBD2 matches 11 bases. This CDR3 region has 14 residues. Germline CDR1 reads MNHEY; CDR2 reads SMNVEV (reference sequence). V lost 6 bases, J lost 5 bases, and 5 bases stayed unmatched.

At least ten counts were recorded for this clonotype. The chain combines TRBV3-1 with TRBJ2-2; D call uncertain. Germline CDR1 LGHDT, CDR2 YNNKEL (reference sequence). The CDR3 totals 13 residues. V was trimmed by 3 bases and J by 1 base, leaving 3 bases between them. The CDR3 region is CASSQVNTGELFF. As DNA, the CDR3 is TGTGCCAGCAGCCAGGTGAACACCGGGGAGCTGTTTTTT.

This clonotype was seen ten or more times. This chain joins TRBV6-2 or TRBV6-3 and TRBJ2-7; D unclear. The CDR3 spans 16 residues. The V gene lost 6 bases and the J gene lost 1 base, with 19 bases spanning the gap. The germline CDR1 and CDR2 sequences are MNHEY and SVGEGT. In DNA form, the CDR3 reads TGTGCCAGCAGAAAACTCGAGAACCCGGGTTCCTACGAGCAGTACTTC. Its protein product is CASRKLENPGSYEQYF.

This clonotype was recorded many times. The chain couples TRBV7-2 to TRBJ2-7, with D uncertain. The length of the CDR3 is 12 residues. The V end was cut by 5 bases, the J end by 3 bases, with 8 bases between. Germline CDR1 and CDR2: SGHTA and FQGNSA. The CDR3 sequence is CASSRDRYEQYF. The CDR3 DNA is TGTGCCAGCAGCCGCGACCGCTACGAGCAGTACTTC. The variable domain in full, completed from reference TRBV7-2 and TRBJ2-7, reads GAGVSQSPSNKVTEKGKDVELRCDPISGHTALYWYRQSLGQGLEFLIYFQGNSAPDKSGLPSDRFSAERTGGSVSTLTIQRTQQEDSAVYLCASSRDRYEQYFGPGTRLTVT.

This clonotype was seen repeatedly, ten times or more. This chain joins TRBV7-9 and TRBJ2-2; D remains unclear. There are 15 residues in the CDR3. V lost 5 bases and J 3 bases, leaving 13 bases between the germline ends. The germline V gene encodes CDR1 SEHNR and CDR2 FQNEAQ (reference sequence). The CDR3 sequence is CASSPPLAYTGELFF. In nucleotides, the CDR3 is TGTGCCAGCAGCCCGCCTCTGGCATACACCGGGGAGCTGTTTTTT.

The sample holds many counts of this clonotype. The J gene is TRBJ2-2, the V gene TRBV6-1; TRBD1 aligns across 9 bases. The CDR3 length is 15 residues. The germline V gene encodes CDR1 MNHNS and CDR2 SASEGT. The trim removed 6 bases at V and 4 bases at J, leaving 6 bases unmatched. The CDR3 nucleotides are TGTGCCAGCAGGCAACAGGGGGCGACCACCGGGGAGCTGTTTTTT. This gives the protein CASRQQGATTGELFF.

This clonotype was counted ten times or more. The chain recombines TRBV28 with TRBJ2-7; the match to TRBD1 covers 7 bases. V dropped 7 bases and J dropped 2; count of bases not matched to a gene: 8. The length of the CDR3 is 14 residues. Germline assignment: CDR1 MDHEN and CDR2 SYDVKM. CDR3 DNA: TGTGCCAGCAACCCTCCGGGACAGACCTACGAGCAGTACTTC. This sequence encodes CASNPPGQTYEQYF.

This chain joins TRBV20-1 and TRBJ1-1; a possible D gene is TRBD1 (6 bases). The CDR3 runs 12 residues. Trimming took 5 bases from V and 6 from J, leaving 13 bases between them. Per germline, CDR1 DFQATT and CDR2 SNEGSKA (reference sequence). The CDR3 here is CSAVQGTAEAFF. The CDR3 nucleotides are TGCAGTGCTGTTCAGGGGACCGCTGAAGCTTTCTTT.

The J gene is TRBJ2-2, the V gene TRBV6-1; 10 nucleotides line up with TRBD2. The CDR3 has 16 residues. Germline V gives CDR1 MNHNS, CDR2 SASEGT. V lost 6 bases to trimming and J lost 4 bases; unmatched junction nucleotides: 8. CDR3 sequence: CASSAGTSEPTGELFF. The CDR3 bases are TGTGCCAGCAGCGCCGGGACTAGCGAACCCACCGGGGAGCTGTTTTTT.